This TCR beta chain derives from a study of cytomegalovirus exposure and HLA in healthy donors. Overall study context: HLA-typed donors contributed around 88 million unique TCRs, which were held in an early data release.

V lost 3 bases and J lost 9; bases outside the gene matches: 4. Germline V gives CDR1 LNHDA, CDR2 SQIVND (reference sequence). The CDR3 spans 14 residues. Primers included in the PCR were 60 Vbeta and 13 Jbeta primers. Method: immunoSEQ multiplex PCR; TCRdb's copy keeps in-frame clones and lacks some. The data contain around 140,000 clones, under 10% of them singletons. The V and J genes are TRBV19 and TRBJ1-6; TRBD1 agrees at 8 bases. The TCR was taken from a woman aged 40 to 50 in good health and CMV-seropositive. Sequencing input: PBMCs. The DNA of the CDR3 is TGTGCCAGTAGTATTGGGACAGGAACTTCACCCCTCCACTTT. This gives the protein CASSIGTGTSPLHF.